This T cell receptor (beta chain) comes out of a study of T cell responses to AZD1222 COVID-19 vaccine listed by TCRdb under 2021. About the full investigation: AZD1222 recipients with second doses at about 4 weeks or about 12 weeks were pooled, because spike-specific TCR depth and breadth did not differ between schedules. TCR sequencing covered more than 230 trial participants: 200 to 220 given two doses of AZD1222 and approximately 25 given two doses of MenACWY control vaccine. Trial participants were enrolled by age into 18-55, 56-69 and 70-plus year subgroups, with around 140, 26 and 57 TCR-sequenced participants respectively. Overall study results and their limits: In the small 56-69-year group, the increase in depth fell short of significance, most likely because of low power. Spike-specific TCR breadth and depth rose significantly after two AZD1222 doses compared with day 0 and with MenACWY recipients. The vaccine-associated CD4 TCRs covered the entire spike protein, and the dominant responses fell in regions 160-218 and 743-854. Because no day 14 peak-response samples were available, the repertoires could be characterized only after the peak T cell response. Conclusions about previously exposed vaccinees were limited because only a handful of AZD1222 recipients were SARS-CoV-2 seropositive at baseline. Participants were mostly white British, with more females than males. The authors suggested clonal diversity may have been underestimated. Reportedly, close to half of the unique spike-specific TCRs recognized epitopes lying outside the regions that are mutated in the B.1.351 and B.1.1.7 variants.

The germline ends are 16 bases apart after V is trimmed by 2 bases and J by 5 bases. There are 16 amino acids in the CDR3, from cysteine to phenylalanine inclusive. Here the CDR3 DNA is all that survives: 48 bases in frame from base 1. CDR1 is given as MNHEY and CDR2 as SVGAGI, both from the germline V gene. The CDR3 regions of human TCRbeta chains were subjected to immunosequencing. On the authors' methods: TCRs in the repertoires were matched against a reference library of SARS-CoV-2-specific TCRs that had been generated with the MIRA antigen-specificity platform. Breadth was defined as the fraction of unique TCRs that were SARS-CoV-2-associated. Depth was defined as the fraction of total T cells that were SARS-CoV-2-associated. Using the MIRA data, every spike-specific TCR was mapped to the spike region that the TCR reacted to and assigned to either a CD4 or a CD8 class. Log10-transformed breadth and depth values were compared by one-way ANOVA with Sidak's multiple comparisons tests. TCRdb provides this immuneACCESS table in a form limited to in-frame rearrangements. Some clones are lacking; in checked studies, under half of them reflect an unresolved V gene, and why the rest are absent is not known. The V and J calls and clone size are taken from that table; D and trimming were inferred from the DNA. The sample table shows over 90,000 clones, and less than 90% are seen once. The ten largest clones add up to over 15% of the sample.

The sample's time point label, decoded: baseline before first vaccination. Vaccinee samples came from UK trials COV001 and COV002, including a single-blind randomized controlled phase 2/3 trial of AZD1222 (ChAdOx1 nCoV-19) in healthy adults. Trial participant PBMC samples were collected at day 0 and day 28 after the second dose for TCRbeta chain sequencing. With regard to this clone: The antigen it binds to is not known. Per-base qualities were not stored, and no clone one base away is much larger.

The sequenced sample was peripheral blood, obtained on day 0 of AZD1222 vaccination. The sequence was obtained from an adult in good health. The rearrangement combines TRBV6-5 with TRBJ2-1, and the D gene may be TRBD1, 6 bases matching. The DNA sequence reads TGTGCCAGCAGTTACGCTTTGGGGACAACTAACAATGAGCAGTTCTTC. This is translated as CASSYALGTTNNEQFF.